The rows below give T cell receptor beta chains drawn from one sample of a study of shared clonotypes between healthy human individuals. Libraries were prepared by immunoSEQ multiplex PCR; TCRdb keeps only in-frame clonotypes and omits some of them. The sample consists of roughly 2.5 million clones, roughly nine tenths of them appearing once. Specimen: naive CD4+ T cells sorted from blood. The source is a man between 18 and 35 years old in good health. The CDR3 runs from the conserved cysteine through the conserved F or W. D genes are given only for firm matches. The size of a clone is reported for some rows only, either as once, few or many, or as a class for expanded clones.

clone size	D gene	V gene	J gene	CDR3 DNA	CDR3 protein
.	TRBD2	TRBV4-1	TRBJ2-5	TGCGCCAGCAGCCCGGGCCCTCGGGGGGAGGCGGAGACCCAGTACTTC	CASSPGPRGEAETQYF
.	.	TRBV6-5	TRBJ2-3	TGTGCCAGCAGTTTCGGGAACCGGCCCGATACGCAGTATTTT	CASSFGNRPDTQYF
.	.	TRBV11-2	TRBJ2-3	TGTGCCAGCAGCTTAGCCGGGGCAGGGGGCACAGATACGCAGTATTTT	CASSLAGAGGTDTQYF
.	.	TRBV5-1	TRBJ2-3	TGCGCCAGCAGCTTGGCCCGGTACACAGATACGCAGTATTTT	CASSLARYTDTQYF
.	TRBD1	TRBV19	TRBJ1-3	TGTGCCACCCGCCGGGACAGGGTCTCTGGAAACACCATATATTTT	CATRRDRVSGNTIYF
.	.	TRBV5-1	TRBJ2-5	TGCGCCAGCAGCTTGGGTCGCCCCTACCCCCAGTACTTC	CASSLGRPYPQYF
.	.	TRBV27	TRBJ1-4	TGTGCCAGCAGTTTTTATGGCAGGGGTGAAAAACTGTTTTTT	CASSFYGRGEKLFF
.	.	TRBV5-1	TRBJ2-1	TGCGCCAGCAGCTTGGCCCTGGTAGCGGCGTACAATGAGCAGTTCTTC	CASSLALVAAYNEQFF
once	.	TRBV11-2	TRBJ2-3	TGTGCCAGCAGCTTAGGTAGCCTGACTGGAGATACGCAGTATTTT	CASSLGSLTGDTQYF
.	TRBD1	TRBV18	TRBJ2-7	TGTGCCAGCTCAGTCGGGACAGGGACGCTCTACGAGCAGTACTTC	CASSVGTGTLYEQYF
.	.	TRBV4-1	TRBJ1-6	TGCGCCAGCAGCCAAGCTCCGGCGGCAGGGCCGACGAGCTCCTATAATTCACCCCTCCACTTT	CASSQAPAAGPTSSYNSPLHF
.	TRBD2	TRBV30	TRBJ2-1	TGTGCCGGAGGAGAACTAGCGGGGCACAATGAGCAGTTCTTC	CAGGELAGHNEQFF
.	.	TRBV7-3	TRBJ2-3	TGTGCCAGCAGCTTAAGGTTGGGGGGAACAGATACGCAGTATTTT	CASSLRLGGTDTQYF
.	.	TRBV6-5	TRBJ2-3	TGTGCCAGCAGTTATGGGGGCCCTAGCACAGATACGCAGTATTTT	CASSYGGPSTDTQYF
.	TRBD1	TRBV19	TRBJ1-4	TGTGCCAGTAGTACCGGACAGGGGGCGGCAAAACTGTTTTTT	CASSTGQGAAKLFF
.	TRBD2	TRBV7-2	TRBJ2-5	TGTGCCAGCAGCCCTAGAGGGATGGGACTAGCAGGAGAGACCCAGTACTTC	CASSPRGMGLAGETQYF
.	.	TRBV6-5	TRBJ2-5	TGTGCCAGCAGTTCCGCTACCGGGCAGGGCGGGACCCAGTACTTC	CASSSATGQGGTQYF
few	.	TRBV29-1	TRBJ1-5	TGCAGCGTTGAAAGGGGCCAGGGACAGCCCCAGCATTTT	CSVERGQGQPQHF
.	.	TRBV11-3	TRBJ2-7	TGTGCCAGCAGCTTTGAGGGCTCCTACGAGCAGTACTTC	CASSFEGSYEQYF
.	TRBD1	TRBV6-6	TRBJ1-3	TGTGCCAGCACAGGGGGTCGAAACACCATATATTTT	CASTGGRNTIYF
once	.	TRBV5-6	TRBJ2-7	TGTGCCAGCAGCTTGGACAGGGCGCAGTACTTC	CASSLDRAQYF
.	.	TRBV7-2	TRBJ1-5	TGTGCCAGCAGCTTAGTGGTGGCTCAGCCCCAGCATTTT	CASSLVVAQPQHF
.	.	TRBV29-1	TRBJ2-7	TGCAGCGTTGAGCGTTATGACGAGCAGTACTTC	CSVERYDEQYF
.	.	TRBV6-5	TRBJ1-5	TGTGCCAGCAGCCGTGATTACGGGACGAATCAGCCCCAGCATTTT	CASSRDYGTNQPQHF
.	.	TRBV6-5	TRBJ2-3	TGTGCCAGCAGCCGCCGGTCAGACCGCGGAGATACGCAGTATTTT	CASSRRSDRGDTQYF
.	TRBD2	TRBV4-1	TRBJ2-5	TGCGCCAGCAGCGCGTTGGGGACTAGCGGGGGGTTCCAAGAGACCCAGTACTTC	CASSALGTSGGFQETQYF
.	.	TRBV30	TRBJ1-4	TGTGCCTGGACTGAGGGTGTAAAGGAAAAACTGTTTTTT	CAWTEGVKEKLFF
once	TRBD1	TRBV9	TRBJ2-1	TGTGCCAGCAGGCCGGGACAGGGTGTACACAATGAGCAGTTCTTC	CASRPGQGVHNEQFF
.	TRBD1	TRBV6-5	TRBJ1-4	TGTGCCAGCAGGGACAGGGAAAAACTGTTTTTT	CASRDREKLFF
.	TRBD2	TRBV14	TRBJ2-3	TGTGCCAGCAGTAAAGCGGGAGGCCCCACAGATACGCAGTATTTT	CASSKAGGPTDTQYF
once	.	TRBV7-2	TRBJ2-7	TGTGCCAGCAGCTCAGACTACGAGCAGTACTTC	CASSSDYEQYF
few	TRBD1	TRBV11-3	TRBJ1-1	TGTGCCAGCAGCGGACAGGGCGTGGGCACTGAAGCTTTCTTT	CASSGQGVGTEAFF
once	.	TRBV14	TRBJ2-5	TGTGCCAGCAGCCCCGGGACCCTGGGCCGGGAGACCCAGTACTTC	CASSPGTLGRETQYF
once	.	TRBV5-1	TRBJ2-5	TGCGCCAGCAGCAGAGGCAACCAAGAGACCCAGTACTTC	CASSRGNQETQYF
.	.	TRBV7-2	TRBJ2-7	TGTGCCAGCAGCTTAGCGCTAGGAGGAGGTTACGAGCAGTACTTC	CASSLALGGGYEQYF
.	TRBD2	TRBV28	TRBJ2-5	TGTGCCAGTACTAGGGAAGGACTAGGAGAAGAGACCCAGTACTTC	CASTREGLGEETQYF
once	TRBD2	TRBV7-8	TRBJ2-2	TGTGCCACCGGGTGGACTAGCGGGATCGGGGAGCTGTTTTTT	CATGWTSGIGELFF
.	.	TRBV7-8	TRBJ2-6	TGTGCCAGCAGCTCCGCTTTCGACTCTGGGGCCAACGTCCTGACTTTC	CASSSAFDSGANVLTF
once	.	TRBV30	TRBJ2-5	TGTGCCTGGAGCCTACCGGGACGGATTCCGGAGACCCAGTACTTC	CAWSLPGRIPETQYF
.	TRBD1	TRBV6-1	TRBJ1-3	TGTGCCAGCAGTGAACGGACAGGGGAAAATGGAAACACCATATATTTT	CASSERTGENGNTIYF
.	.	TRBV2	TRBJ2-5	TGTGCCAGCAGTCCTGGGTACCACCAAGAGACCCAGTACTTC	CASSPGYHQETQYF
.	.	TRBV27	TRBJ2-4	TGTGCCAGCAGTTTTATTGGGTCGGCCAAAAACATTCAGTACTTC	CASSFIGSAKNIQYF
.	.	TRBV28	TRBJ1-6	TGTGCCAGCAGGGGGGGGGAATATAATTCACCCCTCCACTTT	CASRGGEYNSPLHF
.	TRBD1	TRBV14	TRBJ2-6	TGTGCCAGCAGCCGGGACAGTTACTTCTCTGGGGCCAACGTCCTGACTTTC	CASSRDSYFSGANVLTF
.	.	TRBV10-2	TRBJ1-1	TGCGCCAGCAGTGAGTCGTACACCCATTCGAACACTGAAGCTTTCTTT	CASSESYTHSNTEAFF